This TCR beta chain was retrieved from a study of blood T cell repertoires in COVID-19 (dated by TCRdb to the early 2020s). Notes on the research overall: Samples from collaborators originated in the United States, Italy and Spain and spanned both the acute and convalescent phases of COVID-19. Where available, HLA class I and class II types were obtained from metadata supplied by the sample provider rather than from assay-based typing. Subjects who had been exposed to COVID-19, were actively infected with it, or had recovered from it provided the deeply sampled blood TCRbeta repertoires that made up the dataset. Sample metadata almost always included a de-identified subject ID, COVID-19 status, age in years and sex. The samples were drawn from the first 160 participants of the ongoing ImmuneRACE study and from 1,200 or so subjects provided by 6 global collaborators. The prospective study material was composed of cDNA or gDNA derived from T cells, B-cell-depleted T cells, or PBMCs. The repertoires were made available in a free public database intended to serve as a resource for research on the immune response to SARS-CoV-2.

Results the study describes overall, beyond this receptor: How much clinical and demographic metadata was included differed by source and by participant, and the metadata was provided uncurated.

Of note for this clone: Its antigen target is currently unknown. Per-base qualities were not stored, and no clone one base away is much larger.

TCRbeta CDR3 regions were amplified from genomic DNA using the immunoSEQ Assay, a bias-controlled multiplex PCR. The source study handled its data this way. Within the assay, amplification of reference gene primers was used to estimate how many nucleated cells each sample contained. To quantify the absolute abundance of each unique TCRbeta CDR3 rearrangement, sequence reads were collapsed and filtered. Productive Simpson clonality was computed per sample as the square root of Simpson's diversity index over productive rearrangements. TCRdb limited this immuneACCESS table to in-frame rearrangements with V and J called. A share of clones is missing; checked studies link under half to unresolved V genes, and the rest is unexplained. V, J and clone size are taken as reported in that table, and D and trimming were inferred from the DNA itself. Recorded for this sample are about 330,000 clones; less than 90% of them occurred a single time. Clones ranked in the top ten supply roughly 1% of the sample.

From the germline V gene, CDR1 is MDHEN and CDR2 is SYDVKM. After removal of 5 bases from V and 4 bases from J, the junction retains 8 bases not matched to a gene. The CDR3 spans 15 residues, from the cysteine through the phenylalanine. The kept DNA is CDR3 alone, 45 bases in frame from the first base. Participants in the prospective study were aged roughly 18 to 90 years, lived in about two dozen United States geographic areas, and enrolled through a virtual design. To assign participants to cohorts, the prospective study relied on clinical history that participants themselves reported in a screening survey and a study questionnaire. Recovered participants in ImmuneRACE Cohort 3 were defined by two consecutive negative NP/OP PCR tests, clearance by a healthcare professional, or resolution of symptoms. Mobile phlebotomists in the prospective study collected whole blood, serum and a nasopharyngeal or oropharyngeal swab from every participant. Additional blood draws and questionnaires over a 2-month period could optionally be provided by prospective study participants. Before DNA extraction, prospective study blood samples were shipped either frozen or at room temperature.

The sequenced material came from PBMCs or T cells enriched from blood (not recorded which). This TCR came from a woman aged 25-40 years who had recovered from COVID-19. This sequence uses TRBV28 and TRBJ1-2; 9 central nucleotides agree with TRBD1. At the DNA level, the sequence is TGTGCCAGCAGTCCGCGGCGACAGGGGGGCTATGGCTACACCTTC. This yields the protein CASSPRRQGGYGYTF.